The 17 T cell receptor beta chains reported below all come from one sample, sequenced in a study of blood T cell repertoires in COVID-19 (dated by TCRdb to between 2020 and 2021). The library was produced with the immunoSEQ multiplex PCR assay. This immuneACCESS table, as held by TCRdb, lists in-frame sequences with V and J called but not all clones. Of the missing ones, under half trace to an unresolved V gene in checked studies; the others have no known cause. In all, the sample holds approximately 90,000 clones, and more than 65% of those were seen once. The ten most abundant clones make up approximately 6.3% of the sample. Sequenced material: peripheral blood. The receptors come from a man aged 70-80 years with COVID-19, enrolled during active disease.

This rearrangement joins TRBV27 to TRBJ2-2, with 12 bases matching TRBD2. V gave up 2 bases and J gave up 0 bases; unmatched junction bases: 1. This CDR3 comprises 17 residues. Germline CDR1 is MNHEY and CDR2 is SMNVEV (reference sequence). The CDR3 DNA sequence: TGTGCCAGCAGTTTAACTAGCGGGGGGACGAACACCGGGGAGCTGTTTTTT. Translated: CASSLTSGGTNTGELFF.

The chain combines TRBV19 with TRBJ1-1; D gene unclear. V lost 6 bases and J 7 bases, leaving 12 bases between the germline ends. This CDR3 is 12 amino acids long. Per the germline V gene, CDR1 is LNHDA and CDR2 is SQIVND (reference sequence). This chain's CDR3 is CASSQWRSEAFF. The CDR3 nucleotides are TGTGCCAGTAGCCAGTGGAGGAGTGAAGCTTTCTTT.

The CDR3 reads CASSYGQGRLREKLFF. CDR3 DNA: TGTGCCAGCAGTTACGGGCAGGGGCGTCTGAGGGAAAAACTGTTTTTT. The V and J genes are TRBV11-2 and TRBJ1-4; tentatively, D is TRBD1 (6 bases). This CDR3 region has 16 residues. Per the germline V gene, CDR1 is SGHAT and CDR2 is FQNNGV. Trimming took off 6 bases at V and 8 bases at J, with 22 bases between the two ends.

This chain uses TRBV11-2 with TRBJ1-2, with D uncertain. The CDR3 has 15 amino acids. Between the trimmed V and J ends, which lost 0 bases and 4 bases, there was a span of 12 bases. Germline CDR1 SGHAT, CDR2 FQNNGV. The CDR3 reads CASSLDGQASYGYTF. The DNA of the CDR3 is TGTGCCAGCAGCTTAGATGGGCAGGCATCCTATGGCTACACCTTC. Together with reference TRBV11-2 and TRBJ1-2, the CDR3 gives the full variable domain: EAGVAQSPRYKIIEKRQSVAFWCNPISGHATLYWYQQILGQGPKLLIQFQNNGVVDDSQLPKDRFSAERLKGVDSTLKIQPAKLEDSAVYLCASSLDGQASYGYTFGSGTRLTVV.

The chain links TRBV7-9 to TRBJ1-2; D gene ambiguous. V was cut by 1 base and J by 5 bases, with 11 bases left in between. Germline V lookup: CDR1 SEHNR, CDR2 FQNEAQ (reference sequence). The CDR3 totals 14 residues. CDR3 amino acids: CASSLDSSAYGYTF. In DNA form, the CDR3 reads TGTGCCAGCAGCTTAGACAGCTCTGCTTATGGCTACACCTTC.

Notes on this clone: One end of the junction varies from germline; a read error may be responsible. Other DNA sequences in the same sample also yield this CDR3. The rearrangement joins TRBV7-8 to TRBJ1-5; TRBD1 might be the D (5 bases). The CDR3 sequence is 13 residues long. In germline, CDR1 is SGHVS, CDR2 FQNEAQ. The CDR3 spells CASSLAGREPQHF. For the CDR3, the DNA is TGCGCCAGCAGCTTAGCTGGCAGGGAGCCCCAGCATTTT.

This clone occurred once. The J gene is TRBJ2-5, the V gene TRBV30; D unclear. Germline values: CDR1 GTSNPN, CDR2 SVGIG (reference sequence). Trimming removed 3 bases at V and 1 base at J, with 9 bases between. The CDR3 has 13 amino acids. The CDR3 bases are TGTGCCTGGAGGTTCCCGGGCCAAGAGACCCAGTACTTC. Residues: CAWRFPGQETQYF. The full variable domain, with the rest looked up from reference TRBV30 and TRBJ2-5, is SQTIHQWPATLVQPVGSPLSLECTVEGTSNPNLYWYRQAAGRGLQLLFYSVGIGQISSEVPQNLSASRPQDRQFILSSKKLLLSDSGFYLCAWRFPGQETQYFGPGTRLLVL.

The chain couples TRBV2 to TRBJ1-1; D unresolved. This CDR3 region has 14 residues. The V gene's germline CDR1 is SNHLY and CDR2 FYNNEI. Trimming left V 5 bases short and J 0 bases short, with 10 bases between. CDR3 coding DNA: TGTGCCAGCAGTTTATATCAGTTGAACACTGAAGCTTTCTTT. Translation: CASSLYQLNTEAFF.

This chain links TRBV4-1 with TRBJ2-7; D is ambiguous. Germline V CDR1 and CDR2: MGHRA, YSYEKL. Trimming stripped 0 bases from V and 9 bases from J, with 12 bases between. This CDR3 has 13 residues. CDR3 residues: CASSQDFSPRQYF. The CDR3 DNA reads TGCGCCAGCAGCCAAGATTTTAGCCCTCGGCAGTACTTC.

V and J are TRBV19 and TRBJ1-5, with TRBD1 as a possible D gene (6 bases). V was pared by 5 bases and J by 5 bases, with 19 bases between. CDR3 length: 16 residues. The germline CDR1 and CDR2 sequences are LNHDA and SQIVND (reference sequence). The CDR3: CASSPYRDKPYQPQHF. CDR3 DNA sequence: TGTGCCAGTAGTCCTTACCGGGACAAACCTTATCAGCCCCAGCATTTT. Together with reference TRBV19 and TRBJ1-5, the CDR3 gives the full variable domain: DGGITQSPKYLFRKEGQNVTLSCEQNLNHDAMYWYRQDPGQGLRLIYYSQIVNDFQKGDIAEGYSVSREKKESFPLTVTSAQKNPTAFYLCASSPYRDKPYQPQHFGDGTRLSIL.

The chain carries TRBV6-2 or TRBV6-3 and TRBJ1-1; D is unclear. The CDR3 length is 13 residues. Trimming pared 1 base from V and 1 base from J, leaving 4 bases between. CDR1 is MNHEY, CDR2 SVGEGT, per germline. The CDR3 loop reads CASSYYSNTEAFF. CDR3 coding DNA: TGTGCCAGCAGTTACTACTCGAACACTGAAGCTTTCTTT.

The rearrangement joins TRBV27 to TRBJ2-3; the D gene is possibly TRBD1 (5 bases). The CDR3 runs 17 residues. The germline CDR1 and CDR2 sequences are MNHEY and SMNVEV (reference sequence). V gave up 2 bases and J gave up 0 bases, with 15 bases separating them. For the CDR3, the DNA is TGTGCCAGCAGTTTACTTTCCCTGGGGCCTAGCACAGATACGCAGTATTTT. Translated: CASSLLSLGPSTDTQYF.

The table lists this clone with a few counts. The chain employs TRBV13 and TRBJ1-5, with TRBD1 matching over 8 bases. Germline V gene data show CDR1 as PRHDT and CDR2 as FYEKMQ (reference sequence). CDR3 length: 15 amino acids. Unmatched junction bases numbered 9, after V lost 5 bases and J lost 6 bases. CDR3 amino acids: CASSTRQGKGQPQHF. CDR3 nucleotides: TGTGCCAGCAGCACTCGACAGGGGAAAGGTCAGCCCCAGCATTTT. Supplemented by reference TRBV13 and TRBJ1-5, the full variable domain reads AAGVIQSPRHLIKEKRETATLKCYPIPRHDTVYWYQQGPGQDPQFLISFYEKMQSDKGSIPDRFSAQQFSDYHSELNMSSLELGDSALYFCASSTRQGKGQPQHFGDGTRLSIL.

In its sample, this clone was seen a few times. The V call is TRBV28, the J call TRBJ2-7; TRBD2 aligns across 8 bases. The CDR3 loop spans 14 amino acids. Germline V gene sequence: CDR1 MDHEN, CDR2 SYDVKM. Trimming cost V 2 bases and J 6 bases; bases outside gene matches: 6. CDR3 nucleotide sequence: TGTGCCAGCAGTTTAGGCGGGAGGCAAGGCGAGCAGTACTTC. This codes for CASSLGGRQGEQYF.

This sequence joins TRBV6-2 or TRBV6-3 and TRBJ2-7; D unclear. Trimming shortened V by 6 bases and J by 3 bases, and 6 bases separated the two germline ends. CDR3 length equals 11 residues. Germline lookup yields CDR1 MNHEY and CDR2 SVGEGT. Here the CDR3 DNA reads TGTGCCAGCAGCCTCATCTACGAGCAGTACTTC. It translates to CASSLIYEQYF.

This clone was seen once. The chain couples TRBV6-5 to TRBJ1-1; 7 positions agree with TRBD1. The CDR3 totals 16 residues. J gave up 4 bases and V 2 bases, and 10 bases lay outside the gene matches. Looked up from germline, CDR1 is MNHEY and CDR2 is SVGAGI. The CDR3 coding sequence is TGTGCCAGCAGTTACGGACGAGGGGGCAGGGGCACTGAAGCTTTCTTT. This codes for CASSYGRGGRGTEAFF.

The CDR3 sequence is CASSYYLGTEAFF. The DNA of the CDR3 is TGTGCCAGCAGTTACTACCTCGGGACTGAAGCTTTCTTT. The chain carries TRBV6-2 or TRBV6-3 and TRBJ1-1; no clear D. The CDR3 is 13 amino acids. V was clipped by 1 base and J by 5 bases, with 8 bases between them. Germline V CDR1 and CDR2: MNHEY, SVGEGT.